This entry lists 25 T cell receptor beta chains sequenced from one sample in a study of blood T cells in healthy people across ages. A second PCR of 7 to 11 cycles used a sample-barcoded 5' primer and a J-beta primer mix. TCRdb independently ran MiXCR on the 5' RACE reads; one entry per CDR3 protein. The sample includes about 700,000 distinct CDR3 sequences, about a third seen only once; the top ten take 15% to 17%. The sequenced material came from blood. Every receptor here comes from an elderly woman in good health.

Concerning this clonotype: A read error may be the cause here, since a much bigger clone is one base away. This sequence joins TRBV4-1 and TRBJ2-1; D is unclear. In germline, CDR1 is MGHRA, CDR2 YSYEKL. This CDR3 has 15 residues. Trimming shortened V by 3 bases and J by 13 bases, and 22 bases separated the two germline ends. The CDR3 spells CASSHAKGNQETQFF. The CDR3 nucleotides read TGCGCCAGCAGCCATGCAAAAGGGAACCAAGAGACCCAGTTCTTC.

This clonotype showed up many times. This sequence joins TRBV20-1 and TRBJ2-1; the D is unclear. Trimming left V 6 bases short and J 0 bases short, with 15 bases between. The germline V gene encodes CDR1 DFQATT and CDR2 SNEGSKA (reference sequence). CDR3 length: 15 amino acids. CDR3 nucleotide sequence: TGCAGTGCCTCCCGGGCGGTGAGCTCCTACAATGAGCAGTTCTTC. Translated, it gives CSASRAVSSYNEQFF.

Regarding this clonotype: This sequence may be a read error, since a much larger clone differs from it by one base. V gene TRBV12-3 or TRBV12-4 combines with J gene TRBJ2-1; D perhaps matches TRBD1 (5 bases). This CDR3 contains 13 residues. The chain's CDR3 is CAGSSDSSHEQFF. CDR3 DNA sequence: TGTGCCGGCAGCTCTGACAGTTCCCATGAGCAGTTCTTC.

The chain employs TRBV20-1 and TRBJ1-2, with D possibly matching TRBD1 (6 bases). In germline, CDR1 is DFQATT, CDR2 SNEGSKA (reference sequence). V gave up 3 bases and J gave up 2 bases, with 10 bases separating them. This CDR3 spans 13 amino acids. This chain's CDR3 is CSASGQLNYGYTF. For the CDR3, the DNA is TGCAGTGCTAGCGGACAGCTAAACTATGGCTACACCTTC.

In its sample, this clonotype was seen many times. The V gene is TRBV27, the J gene TRBJ1-3, with 7 bases that match TRBD1. Looked up from germline, CDR1 is MNHEY and CDR2 is SMNVEV (reference sequence). The junction had 2 bases not matched to a gene; V was cut back by 6 bases and J by 0 bases. This CDR3 has 14 residues. The CDR3, as DNA: TGTGCCAGCAGGCGACAGGGCTCTGGAAACACCATATATTTT. Translating gives CASRRQGSGNTIYF.

This clonotype came up a few times. The V and J genes are TRBV7-2 and TRBJ2-6; possibly TRBD1 for D (6 bases). The CDR3 has 18 amino acids. Trimming cost V 5 bases and J 2 bases, with 19 bases left between them. The germline CDR1 and CDR2 sequences are SGHTA and FQGNSA. CDR3 protein: CASSPRMGASPGANVLTF. For the CDR3, the DNA is TGTGCCAGCAGCCCCCGGATGGGGGCTTCTCCTGGGGCCAACGTCCTGACTTTC.

The chain employs TRBV20-1 and TRBJ2-3; 9 bases fit TRBD2. The CDR3 is 17 residues long. Germline V CDR1 and CDR2: DFQATT, SNEGSKA (reference sequence). The V gene end was trimmed by 6 bases and the J gene end by 3 bases; junction bases not matched to a gene: 16. Here the CDR3 reads CSAKRGAGGPITDTQYF. CDR3 nucleotide sequence: TGCAGTGCGAAGAGAGGGGCGGGGGGGCCGATAACAGATACGCAGTATTTT.

This rearrangement joins TRBV5-1 to TRBJ1-1, with 7 nucleotides matching TRBD1. V lost 0 bases and J lost 0; bases outside the gene matches: 2. CDR1 is SGHRS, CDR2 YFSETQ, per germline. This CDR3 is 15 amino acids long. This CDR3 reads CASSLETGMNTEAFF. The CDR3 nucleotides read TGCGCCAGCAGCTTGGAGACAGGGATGAACACTGAAGCTTTCTTT.

This clonotype occurred a few times. This chain links TRBV12-3 or TRBV12-4 with TRBJ1-1; D is possibly TRBD1 (5 bases). Deletions cut 6 bases from V and 1 base from J, with 15 bases between. CDR3 length: 15 residues. CDR3 residues: CASREAGPPNTEAFF. The CDR3, as DNA: TGTGCCAGCAGAGAAGCAGGGCCTCCGAACACTGAAGCTTTCTTT.

This clonotype was observed many times. The chain recombines TRBV6-6 with TRBJ1-6; D remains ambiguous. The CDR3 consists of 11 residues. V lost 3 bases and J lost 6, with 0 bases in between. Germline loops: CDR1 MNHNY, CDR2 SVGAGI (reference sequence). This CDR3 is CASSYNSPLHF. DNA of the CDR3: TGTGCCAGCAGTTATAATTCACCCCTCCACTTT.

A note on this clonotype: An end of the junction does not agree with germline; a read error may underlie this. The CDR3 DNA is TGTGCCAACAGTTTGACTAGCGGGAGCCCCACCGAGCAGTACTTC. Amino acids: CANSLTSGSPTEQYF. This chain links TRBV6-5 with TRBJ2-7, with TRBD2 matching 12 bases. Germline V gene lookup returns CDR1 MNHEY and CDR2 SVGAGI. The CDR3 is 15 residues long.

In this sample, this clonotype turned up a few times. This sequence joins TRBV19 and TRBJ1-5, with TRBD1 as a possible D gene (6 bases). V shed 4 bases and J shed 4 bases, with 8 bases lying between them. CDR1 and CDR2 from the germline V gene are LNHDA and SQIVND (reference sequence). This CDR3 has 13 amino acids. CDR3 region: CASSRTANQPQHF. In DNA form, the CDR3 reads TGTGCCAGTAGTAGGACAGCTAATCAGCCCCAGCATTTT.

This clonotype was seen repeatedly, ten times or more. This chain joins TRBV24-1 and TRBJ2-7, with D perhaps TRBD2 (6 bases). This CDR3 comprises 15 residues. Germline CDR1 and CDR2: KGHDR and SFDVKD. Trimming took off 7 bases at V and 2 bases at J, with 17 bases between the two ends. The CDR3 DNA sequence: TGTGCCACCAGCGAAACCGGGACTCAAGCCTACGAGCAGTACTTC. Its translation is CATSETGTQAYEQYF.

V gene TRBV7-2 combines with J gene TRBJ2-5, with TRBD2 matching over 8 bases. The CDR3 is made up of 16 amino acids. With V trimmed by 3 bases and J by 2 bases, 8 bases remained unmatched. Per the germline V gene, CDR1 is SGHTA and CDR2 is FQGNSA. CDR3 sequence: CASSLERPGGQETQYF. CDR3 coding DNA: TGTGCCAGCAGCTTGGAACGTCCGGGGGGGCAAGAGACCCAGTACTTC.

This chain joins TRBV20-1 and TRBJ1-5; no firm D call. The ends were cut back, 2 bases at V and 1 base at J, with 9 bases in the middle. This CDR3 has 14 residues. Germline V CDR1 and CDR2: DFQATT, SNEGSKA (reference sequence). The CDR3 region has the DNA TGCAGTGCTAGACTGGGTCACAGCAATCAGCCCCAGCATTTT. Protein product: CSARLGHSNQPQHF.

This clonotype was counted at least ten times. The V and J genes are TRBV20-1 and TRBJ2-3; TRBD1 or TRBD2 may be the D gene (6 bases each). The germline V and J ends were trimmed by 3 bases and 1 base, with 17 bases remaining between them. The CDR3 totals 16 residues. Looked up from germline, CDR1 is DFQATT and CDR2 is SNEGSKA (reference sequence). The CDR3 DNA reads TGCAGTGCTAGGGAGCCCCGGGGGCTCCGCACAGATACGCAGTATTTT. Translating it yields CSAREPRGLRTDTQYF.

A word on this clonotype: A read error may explain this, as a much larger clone is one base away. The J gene is TRBJ2-1, the V gene TRBV28; perhaps D is TRBD1 or TRBD2 (5 bases each). This CDR3 has 14 amino acids. The V end lost 2 bases, the J end lost 10 bases, and 15 bases lay between the germline ends. Germline CDR1 MDHEN, CDR2 SYDVKM. The CDR3 region has the DNA TGTGCCAGCAGTTTAACCCAGGACTGGGGCGAGCAGTTCTTC. It encodes CASSLTQDWGEQFF.

Of note for this clonotype: A much bigger clone sits one base away, suggesting this may be a read error. The chain recombines TRBV20-1 with TRBJ2-5, with D perhaps matching TRBD1 (7 bases). Between the trimmed V and J ends, which lost 3 bases and 11 bases, there was a span of 19 bases. Looked up from germline, CDR1 is DFQATT and CDR2 is SNEGSKA (reference sequence). The CDR3 runs 13 residues. The CDR3 DNA reads as TGCAGTGCTAGGGAGGGGGCGCTGAATGAGCAGTACTTC. Translation gives CSAREGALNEQYF.

Ten or more counts support this clonotype. DNA for the CDR3: TGTGCCATCAGGACAGGGGCCAACTCCTACGAGCAGTACTTC. Translating it yields CAIRTGANSYEQYF. V is TRBV10-3 and J is TRBJ2-7; TRBD1 agrees at 8 bases. Germline V gives CDR1 ENHRY, CDR2 SYGVKD. The CDR3 loop spans 14 amino acids. The ends lost 6 bases at V and 0 bases at J; junction bases unmatched: 4.

This clonotype appeared many times. V usage is TRBV4-2 and J usage is TRBJ2-1, with 7 bases matching TRBD2. CDR3 length: 14 amino acids. CDR1 LGHNA and CDR2 YNFKEQ come from the germline V gene. V lost 1 base, J lost 12 bases, and 9 bases stayed unmatched. CDR3 loop: CASSQVGGGLGQFF. The DNA of the CDR3 is TGTGCCAGCAGCCAAGTAGGCGGGGGACTGGGGCAGTTCTTC.

This clonotype was counted only a few times. The CDR3 DNA sequence: TGTGCCAGCAGTTTTGTGGGACCCGACACTGAAGCTTTCTTT. Translated, it gives CASSFVGPDTEAFF. The chain uses TRBV28 and TRBJ1-1, with a tentative D call TRBD1 (5 bases). Germline loops: CDR1 MDHEN, CDR2 SYDVKM. Trimming removed 3 bases at V and 3 bases at J, with 11 bases between. The CDR3 has 14 amino acids.

The chain links TRBV9 to TRBJ1-1; D remains ambiguous. The length of the CDR3 is 14 residues. Germline V lookup: CDR1 SGDLS, CDR2 YYNGEE. Trimming took off 1 base at V and 2 bases at J, with 9 bases between the two ends. DNA of the CDR3: TGTGCCAGCAGCGTATCAGACCTAAACACTGAAGCTTTCTTT. Protein: CASSVSDLNTEAFF.

This clonotype has a count of ten or more. The rearrangement links TRBV4-1 to TRBJ2-1; 12 nucleotides match TRBD2. Germline values: CDR1 MGHRA, CDR2 YSYEKL. The V segment lost 4 bases and the J segment 8 bases; nucleotides outside the gene matches: 9. The CDR3 totals 16 residues. The chain's CDR3 is CASSRTTSGGGDEQFF. The CDR3 DNA sequence: TGCGCCAGCAGCCGAACGACTAGCGGGGGAGGAGATGAGCAGTTCTTC.

The chain combines TRBV7-9 with TRBJ2-7, with 7 bases that match TRBD1. V was clipped by 4 bases and J by 4 bases; unmatched bases: 7. This CDR3 spans 14 amino acids. Germline V gene sequence: CDR1 SEHNR, CDR2 FQNEAQ (reference sequence). For the CDR3, the DNA is TGTGCCAGCAGCTCCGGGACAGAGAGTTACGAGCAGTACTTC. As protein: CASSSGTESYEQYF.

There are many counts of this clonotype. The rearrangement joins TRBV14 to TRBJ2-7, with TRBD1 matching over 10 bases. This CDR3 has 13 residues. V lost 5 bases, J lost 4 bases, and 2 bases stayed unmatched. The V gene's germline CDR1 is SGHDN and CDR2 FVKESK. In DNA form, the CDR3 reads TGTGCCAGCAGCGACAGGGGGCTGTACGAGCAGTACTTC. This gives the protein CASSDRGLYEQYF.